This T cell receptor (beta chain) was sequenced for a study of blood T cell repertoires in COVID-19. Background on the study: The study drew acute and convalescent COVID-19 samples from the United States, Italy and Spain. T cells, B-cell-depleted T cells, or PBMCs supplied cDNA or gDNA.

V was trimmed by 1 base and J by 0 bases, leaving 9 bases between them. The length of the CDR3 is 15 residues. Germline lookup yields CDR1 LGHNA and CDR2 YSLEER. Seattle researchers signed up patients amid active infection and tracked them longitudinally. Study processing details: Cell counts per sample came from amplifying reference gene primers. The protocol was immunoSEQ multiplex PCR, while the TCRdb copy is restricted to in-frame clones and leaves out a portion. V and J calls and clone size are given by that table; D and trimming were obtained from the DNA. The sample lists more than 200,000 clones; about 88% were seen once.

The chain combines TRBV4-3 with TRBJ1-2, with TRBD1 as a possible D gene (6 bases). The specimen sequenced was peripheral blood. The TCR sequence derives from a woman between 50 and 59 years old with COVID-19, enrolled during active disease. The CDR3 spells CASSQAEGANYGYTF. The CDR3 DNA sequence: TGCGCCAGCAGCCAAGCTGAGGGGGCTAACTATGGCTACACCTTC.